The sequence of this TCR beta chain was determined in a study of spatial heterogeneity in lung cancer. Study information: Patients with untreated early-stage non-small cell lung cancer, numbering some 72, were the donors. Sequencing of follow-up PBMC samples took place when they were available, at a median of approximately 2 years after resection.

Every TCR cDNA molecule bore its own unique molecular identifier. In TCRdb, the 5' RACE reads were re-called with MiXCR into one record per CDR3 protein. The table lists 20,000 or so distinct CDR3 sequences, less than 12% of them singletons. This clonotype was recorded many times. As to time point: blood at routine non-recurrence follow-up after resection. Unsorted tumor, nontumor lung tissue or cryopreserved PBMC supplied the whole RNA. This CDR3 has 14 amino acids. Germline lookup yields CDR1 DFQATT and CDR2 SNEGSKA (reference sequence). V was cut by 6 bases and J by 7 bases, with 21 bases left in between.

The J gene is TRBJ1-2, the V gene TRBV20-1; TRBD1 might be the D (5 bases). The material was PBMCs, obtained at follow-up. The source is a female donor with early-stage non-small cell lung cancer. This CDR3 reads CSAVPRTPQGGYTF. The CDR3 coding sequence is TGCAGTGCCGTACCTCGGACCCCCCAGGGTGGCTACACCTTC.